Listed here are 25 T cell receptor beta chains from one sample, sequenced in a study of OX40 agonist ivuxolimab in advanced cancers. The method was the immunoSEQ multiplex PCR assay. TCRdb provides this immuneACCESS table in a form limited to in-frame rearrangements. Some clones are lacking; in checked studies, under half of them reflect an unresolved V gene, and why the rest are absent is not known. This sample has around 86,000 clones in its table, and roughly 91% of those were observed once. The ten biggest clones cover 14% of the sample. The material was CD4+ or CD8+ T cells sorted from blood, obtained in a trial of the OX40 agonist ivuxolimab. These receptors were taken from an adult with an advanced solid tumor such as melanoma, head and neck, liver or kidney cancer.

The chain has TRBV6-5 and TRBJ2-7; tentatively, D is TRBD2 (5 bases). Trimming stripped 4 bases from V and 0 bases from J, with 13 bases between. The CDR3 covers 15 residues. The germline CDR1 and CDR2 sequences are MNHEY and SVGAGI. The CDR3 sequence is CASSSGLGFSYEQYF. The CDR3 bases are TGTGCCAGCAGTTCTGGACTGGGATTCTCCTACGAGCAGTACTTC.

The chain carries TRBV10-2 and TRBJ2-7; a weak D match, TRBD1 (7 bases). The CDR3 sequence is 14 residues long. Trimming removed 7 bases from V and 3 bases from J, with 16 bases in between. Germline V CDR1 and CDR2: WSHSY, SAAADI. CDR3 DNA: TGCGCCAGCACTCCTGACAGGGAGGTCTACGAGCAGTACTTC. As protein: CASTPDREVYEQYF.

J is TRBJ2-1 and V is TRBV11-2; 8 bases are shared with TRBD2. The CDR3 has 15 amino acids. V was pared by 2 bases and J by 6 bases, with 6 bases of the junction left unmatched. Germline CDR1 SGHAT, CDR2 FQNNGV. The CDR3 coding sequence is TGTGCCAGCAGCTTAAGCGGGAGTTCATCCAATGAGCAGTTCTTC. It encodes CASSLSGSSSNEQFF.

CDR3 sequence (DNA): TGTGCCAGCGGGCGAAGTGAGCAGTTCTTC. It translates to CASGRSEQFF. This chain uses TRBV27 with TRBJ2-1; D ambiguous. The CDR3 consists of 10 residues. Trimming stripped 8 bases from V and 9 bases from J, with 8 bases between. Per germline, CDR1 MNHEY and CDR2 SMNVEV (reference sequence).

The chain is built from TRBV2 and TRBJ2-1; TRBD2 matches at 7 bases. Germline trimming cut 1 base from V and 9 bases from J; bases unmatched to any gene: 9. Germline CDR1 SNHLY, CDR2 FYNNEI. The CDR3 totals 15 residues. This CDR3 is CASSEGTRLAGEQFF. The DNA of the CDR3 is TGTGCCAGCAGTGAAGGTACCCGACTAGCTGGTGAGCAGTTCTTC.

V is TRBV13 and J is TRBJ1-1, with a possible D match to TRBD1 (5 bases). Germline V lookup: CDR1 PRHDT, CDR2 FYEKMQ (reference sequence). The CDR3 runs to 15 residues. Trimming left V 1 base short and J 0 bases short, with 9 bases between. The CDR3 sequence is CASSLAGTMNTEAFF. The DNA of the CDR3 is TGTGCCAGCAGCTTAGCAGGGACCATGAACACTGAAGCTTTCTTT.

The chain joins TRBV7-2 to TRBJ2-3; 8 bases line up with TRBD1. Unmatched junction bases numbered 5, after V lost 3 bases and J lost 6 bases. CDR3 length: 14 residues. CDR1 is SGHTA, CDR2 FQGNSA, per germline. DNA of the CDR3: TGTGCCAGCAGCTTGGACAGGGACTTCGATACGCAGTATTTT. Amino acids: CASSLDRDFDTQYF.

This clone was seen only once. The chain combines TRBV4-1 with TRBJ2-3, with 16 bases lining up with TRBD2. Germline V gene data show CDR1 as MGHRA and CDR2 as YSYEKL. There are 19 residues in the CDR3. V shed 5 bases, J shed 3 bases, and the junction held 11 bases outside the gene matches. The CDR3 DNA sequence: TGCGCCAGCAGCTCCCTGGGACTAGCGGGGGGGGTTACGACAGATACGCAGTATTTT. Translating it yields CASSSLGLAGGVTTDTQYF.

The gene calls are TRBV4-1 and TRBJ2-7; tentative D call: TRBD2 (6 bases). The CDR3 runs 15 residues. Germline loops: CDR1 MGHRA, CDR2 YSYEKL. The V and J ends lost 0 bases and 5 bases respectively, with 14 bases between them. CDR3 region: CASSQDRTTGDEQYF. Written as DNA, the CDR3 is TGCGCCAGCAGCCAAGATAGAACAACGGGGGACGAGCAGTACTTC.

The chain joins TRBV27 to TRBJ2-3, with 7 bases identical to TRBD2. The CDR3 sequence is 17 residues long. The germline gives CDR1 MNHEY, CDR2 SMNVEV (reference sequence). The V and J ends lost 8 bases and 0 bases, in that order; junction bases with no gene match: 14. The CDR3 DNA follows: TGTGCCAGCCGTCGGGAGGTTTTCCGAACTAGCACAGATACGCAGTATTTT. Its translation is CASRREVFRTSTDTQYF.

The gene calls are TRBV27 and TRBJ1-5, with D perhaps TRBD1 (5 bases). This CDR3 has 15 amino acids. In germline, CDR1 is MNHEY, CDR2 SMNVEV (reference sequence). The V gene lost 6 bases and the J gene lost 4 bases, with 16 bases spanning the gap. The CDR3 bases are TGTGCCAGCAGCCCGAACGGGGGTTCTAATCAGCCCCAGCATTTT. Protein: CASSPNGGSNQPQHF.

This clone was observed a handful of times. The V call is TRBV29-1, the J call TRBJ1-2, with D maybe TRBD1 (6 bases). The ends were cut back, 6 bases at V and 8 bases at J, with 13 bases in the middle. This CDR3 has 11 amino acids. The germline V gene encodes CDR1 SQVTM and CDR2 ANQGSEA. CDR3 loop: CSVLGGLGYTF. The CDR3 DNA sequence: TGCAGCGTCTTGGGGGGGCTAGGCTACACCTTC.

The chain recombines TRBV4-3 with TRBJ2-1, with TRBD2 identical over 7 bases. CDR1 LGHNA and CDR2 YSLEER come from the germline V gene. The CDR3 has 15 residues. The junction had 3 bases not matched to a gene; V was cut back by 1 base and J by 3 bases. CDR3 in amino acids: CASSQGLAVYNEQFF. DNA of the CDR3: TGCGCCAGCAGCCAAGGACTAGCCGTCTACAATGAGCAGTTCTTC.

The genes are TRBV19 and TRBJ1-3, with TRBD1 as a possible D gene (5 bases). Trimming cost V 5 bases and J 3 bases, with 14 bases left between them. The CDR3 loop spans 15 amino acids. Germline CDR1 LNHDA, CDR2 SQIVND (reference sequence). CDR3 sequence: CASSVDGTLGNTIYF. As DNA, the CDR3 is TGTGCCAGTAGTGTTGACGGGACCCTTGGAAACACCATATATTTT.

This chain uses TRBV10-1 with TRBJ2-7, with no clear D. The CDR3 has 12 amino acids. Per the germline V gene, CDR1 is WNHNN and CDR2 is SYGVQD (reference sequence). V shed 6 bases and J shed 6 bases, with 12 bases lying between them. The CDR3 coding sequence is TGCGCCAGCAGGAAGGGATTCGGCGAGCAGTACTTC. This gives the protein CASRKGFGEQYF.

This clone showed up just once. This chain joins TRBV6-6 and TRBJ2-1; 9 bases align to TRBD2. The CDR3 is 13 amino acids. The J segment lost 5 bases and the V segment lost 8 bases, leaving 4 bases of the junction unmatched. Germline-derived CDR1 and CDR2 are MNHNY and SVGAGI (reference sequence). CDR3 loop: CASASGVDNEQFF. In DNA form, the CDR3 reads TGTGCCAGCGCTAGCGGGGTCGACAATGAGCAGTTCTTC.

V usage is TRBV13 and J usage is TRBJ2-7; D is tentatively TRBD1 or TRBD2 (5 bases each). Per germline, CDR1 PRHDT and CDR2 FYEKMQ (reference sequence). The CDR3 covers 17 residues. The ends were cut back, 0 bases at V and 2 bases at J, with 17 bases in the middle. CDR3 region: CASSLGRLPGPTYEQYF. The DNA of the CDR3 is TGTGCCAGCAGCTTAGGTCGGCTTCCGGGACCAACCTACGAGCAGTACTTC.

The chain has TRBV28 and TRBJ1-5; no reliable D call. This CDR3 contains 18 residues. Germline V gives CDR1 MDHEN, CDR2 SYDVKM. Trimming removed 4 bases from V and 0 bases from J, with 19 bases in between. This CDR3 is CASSSKGQRAGSNQPQHF. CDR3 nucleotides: TGTGCCAGCAGTTCTAAAGGGCAAAGGGCGGGTAGCAATCAGCCCCAGCATTTT.

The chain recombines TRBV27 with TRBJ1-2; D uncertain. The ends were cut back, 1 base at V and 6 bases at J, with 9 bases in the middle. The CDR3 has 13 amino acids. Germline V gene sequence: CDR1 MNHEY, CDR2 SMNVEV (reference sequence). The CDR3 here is CASSLYRGNGYTF. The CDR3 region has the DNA TGTGCCAGCAGTTTATACCGCGGGAATGGCTACACCTTC.

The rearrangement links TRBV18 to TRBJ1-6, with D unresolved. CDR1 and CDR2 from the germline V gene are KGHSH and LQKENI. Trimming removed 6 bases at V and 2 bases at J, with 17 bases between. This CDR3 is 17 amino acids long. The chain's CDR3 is CASSPTTEGTYNSPLHF. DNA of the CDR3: TGTGCCAGCTCTCCGACGACGGAGGGCACCTATAATTCACCCCTCCACTTT. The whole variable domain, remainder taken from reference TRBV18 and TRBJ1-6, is NAGVMQNPRHLVRRRGQEARLRCSPMKGHSHVYWYRQLPEEGLKFMVYLQKENIIDESGMPKERFSAEFPKEGPSILRIQQVVRGDSAAYFCASSPTTEGTYNSPLHFGNGTRLTVT.

The CDR3 DNA sequence: TGCGCCAGCAGCCAAGAATCCCCTGCGGGAGAGGCCGAGCAGTACTTC. It encodes CASSQESPAGEAEQYF. The gene calls are TRBV4-1 and TRBJ2-7; TRBD2 aligns across 7 bases. The ends lost 0 bases at V and 6 bases at J; junction bases unmatched: 11. The CDR3 length is 16 residues. The V gene's germline CDR1 is MGHRA and CDR2 YSYEKL.

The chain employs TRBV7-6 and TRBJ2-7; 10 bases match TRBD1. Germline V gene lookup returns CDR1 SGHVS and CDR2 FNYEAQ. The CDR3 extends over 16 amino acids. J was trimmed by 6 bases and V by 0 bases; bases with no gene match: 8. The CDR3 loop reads CASSLAAGQGFSEQYF. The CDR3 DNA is TGTGCCAGCAGCTTAGCGGCGGGACAGGGGTTCTCCGAGCAGTACTTC.

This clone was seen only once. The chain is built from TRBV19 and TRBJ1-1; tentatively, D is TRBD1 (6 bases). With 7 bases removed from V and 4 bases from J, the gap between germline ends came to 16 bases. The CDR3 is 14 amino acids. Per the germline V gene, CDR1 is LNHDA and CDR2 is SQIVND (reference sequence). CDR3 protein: CASTPGQTLTEAFF. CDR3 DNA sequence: TGTGCCAGTACCCCCGGACAGACTCTCACTGAAGCTTTCTTT. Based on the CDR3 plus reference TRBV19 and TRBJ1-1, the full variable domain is DGGITQSPKYLFRKEGQNVTLSCEQNLNHDAMYWYRQDPGQGLRLIYYSQIVNDFQKGDIAEGYSVSREKKESFPLTVTSAQKNPTAFYLCASTPGQTLTEAFFGQGTRLTVV.

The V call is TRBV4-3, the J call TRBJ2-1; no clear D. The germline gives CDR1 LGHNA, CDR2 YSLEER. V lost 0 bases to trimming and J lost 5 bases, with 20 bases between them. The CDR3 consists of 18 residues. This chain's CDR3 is CASSQDPTRRARNNEQFF. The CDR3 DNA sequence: TGCGCCAGCAGCCAAGATCCAACAAGACGGGCTCGAAACAATGAGCAGTTCTTC.

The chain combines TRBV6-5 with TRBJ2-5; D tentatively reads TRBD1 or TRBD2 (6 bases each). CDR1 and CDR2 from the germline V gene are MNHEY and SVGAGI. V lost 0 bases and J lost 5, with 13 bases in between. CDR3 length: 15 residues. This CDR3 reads CASSYSIGGGETQYF. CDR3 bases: TGTGCCAGCAGTTACTCGATCGGGGGCGGGGAGACCCAGTACTTC.